The rows below give T cell receptor beta chains drawn from one sample of a study of blood T cell repertoires in COVID-19. Produced via immunoSEQ multiplex PCR; TCRdb's table is partial and in-frame only. This sample has some 65,000 clones, with approximately 84% found just once. The sequenced sample consisted of peripheral blood. The receptors were sampled from a man aged 40-49 years with COVID-19, enrolled during active disease. CDR3s include the opening cysteine and the closing phenylalanine or tryptophan. The order of the fields is V gene, clone size, J gene, D gene, CDR3 DNA, CDR3 protein. D genes are given only for firm matches. Clone size, where shown, is once, few, many, or a class for clones that have expanded.

>TRBV5-1|.|TRBJ2-1|TRBD2
TGCGCCAGCAGCTTTAGCGGGGACTACAATGAGCAGTTCTTC
CASSFSGDYNEQFF
>TRBV29-1|.|TRBJ1-2|.
TGCAGCGTTGCGGGAAACTATGGCTACACCTTC
CSVAGNYGYTF
>TRBV19|.|TRBJ2-3|TRBD2
TGTGCCAGTAATCCCGGTGAGGCGGGGGCAGATACGCAGTATTTT
CASNPGEAGADTQYF
>TRBV6-1|.|TRBJ1-1|.
TGTGCCAGCAGTGAAGGGGGCAAGAACACTGAAGCTTTCTTT
CASSEGGKNTEAFF
>TRBV5-1|.|TRBJ2-5|TRBD2
TGCGCCAGCCAACTCGGACTAGCGGGGCAAGAGACCCAGTACTTC
CASQLGLAGQETQYF
>TRBV28|few|TRBJ1-3|.
TGTGCCAGCAGTTTTGACGCAGGCATAGACTCTGGAAACACCATATATTTT
CASSFDAGIDSGNTIYF
>TRBV7-2|.|TRBJ2-5|TRBD2
TGTGCCAGCAGCCTCCCCACTAGCGGGGGCCCGTCCCAGTACTTC
CASSLPTSGGPSQYF
>TRBV5-1|.|TRBJ2-6|.
TGCGCCAGCAGCGAGGACAGTACCTCTGGGGCCAACGTCCTGACTTTC
CASSEDSTSGANVLTF
>TRBV6-6|.|TRBJ1-1|.
TGTGCCAGCAGTCAACCTGGAGAGGGGAGGATTAGGACTGAAGCTTTCTTT
CASSQPGEGRIRTEAFF
>TRBV28|.|TRBJ2-3|.
TGTGCCAGCACCACCGGAACAGGGACAGATACGCAGTATTTT
CASTTGTGTDTQYF
>TRBV9|.|TRBJ2-5|.
TGTGCCAGCAGCGTAGGAGTTGGTGGAGCCTCCCAAGAGACCCAGTACTTC
CASSVGVGGASQETQYF
>TRBV2|.|TRBJ2-7|.
TGTGCCAGCATAAGGGACAAAGCCTACGAGCAGTACTTC
CASIRDKAYEQYF
>TRBV28|.|TRBJ1-1|TRBD1
TGTGCCAGCAGTTCAGGACAGGGGGACACTGAAGCTTTCTTT
CASSSGQGDTEAFF
>TRBV29-1|.|TRBJ1-3|.
TGCAGCGTTGACCCAAGGGCGGGCGGAAACACCATATATTTT
CSVDPRAGGNTIYF
>TRBV3-1/TRBV3-2|.|TRBJ2-2|.
TGTGCCAGCAGCCAAAGACGGACCGGGGCCGGGGAGCTGTTTTTT
CASSQRRTGAGELFF
>TRBV5-1|.|TRBJ2-5|TRBD2
TGCGCCACATCCGCGGGGGGGTTTCAAGAGACCCAGTACTTC
CATSAGGFQETQYF
>TRBV7-2|.|TRBJ1-3|TRBD1
TGTGCCAGCAGCTTACAGGGGGCGGCTGGAAACACCATATATTTT
CASSLQGAAGNTIYF
>TRBV5-1|.|TRBJ2-5|.
TGCGCCAGCAGCTTTATCGCGAAGGAGACCCAGTACTTC
CASSFIAKETQYF
>TRBV3-1/TRBV3-2|.|TRBJ2-5|.
TGTGCCAGCACCTTCCGACGGGGTGTTGGAGAGACCCAGTACTTC
CASTFRRGVGETQYF
>TRBV19|few|TRBJ1-2|.
TGTGCCAGTAATCCCGAGCCGCGTAACTATGGCTACACCTTC
CASNPEPRNYGYTF